The 3 T cell receptor beta chains below all came from one sample that was sequenced in a study of T cells in Graves' hyperthyroidism and ophthalmopathy. The CDR3 regions of TCR beta were amplified from RNA transcripts. The primer set for the first-round RT-PCR of the TCR CDR3 was HTBI. TCRdb reprocessed the multiplex PCR reads with MiXCR, giving one entry per CDR3 protein. Altogether roughly 500,000 distinct CDR3 sequences are present, around a quarter being singletons, with the ten largest covering roughly 12%. The sample taken for sequencing was blood. The receptors shown here come from a woman aged 25 to 39 with Graves' ophthalmopathy.

This clonotype was seen many times. The genes are TRBV10-2 and TRBJ2-5, with D possibly matching TRBD1 (5 bases). V was cut by 3 bases and J by 4 bases, with 9 bases left in between. In germline, CDR1 is WSHSY, CDR2 SAAADI. The CDR3 spans 13 residues. This CDR3 is CASSDQGGETQYF. The CDR3, as DNA: TGCGCCAGCAGTGATCAGGGTGGAGAGACCCAGTACTTC.

This clonotype came up many times. One end of the junction is discordant with germline, which a read error may explain. V is TRBV27 and J is TRBJ2-7; TRBD1 aligns across 7 bases. This CDR3 has 14 amino acids. CDR1 and CDR2 from the germline V gene are MNHEY and SMNVEV (reference sequence). DNA of the CDR3: TGTGCCTGCAGTCTGGGGGACAGCTTATACGAGCAGTACTTC. Its protein is CACSLGDSLYEQYF.

This clonotype was counted ten times or more. CDR3 in DNA: TGTGCCAGCAGACCATCGGACAGGAGAGGGACTGAAGCTTTCTTT. This gives the protein CASRPSDRRGTEAFF. The chain links TRBV12-3 or TRBV12-4 to TRBJ1-1; 7 bases are a match to TRBD1. V lost 6 bases, J lost 5 bases, and 12 bases stayed unmatched. CDR3 length: 15 amino acids.